A single sample gave rise to the 9 T cell receptor beta chains below, sequenced in a study of pediatric ulcerative colitis. Repertoires were generated with immunoSEQ multiplex PCR, while TCRdb's copy carries only in-frame clones and drops some. The profile covers 65,000 or so clones, with about 86% appearing a single time and 3% to 4.5% taken by the ten largest. Sequencing used blood. These receptor sequences come from a boy aged 10-17 years with severe ulcerative colitis.

The gene calls are TRBV6-5 and TRBJ2-1; 8 nucleotides align to TRBD2. J was trimmed by 3 bases and V by 5 bases; bases with no gene match: 6. The germline gives CDR1 MNHEY, CDR2 SVGAGI. The CDR3 loop spans 15 amino acids. CDR3 bases: TGTGCCAGCAGTGCAGGAGCGGGAGTCTACAATGAGCAGTTCTTC. It translates to CASSAGAGVYNEQFF.

The chain uses TRBV6-5 and TRBJ1-1, with 7 bases aligning to TRBD1. Germline V CDR1 and CDR2: MNHEY, SVGAGI. The V gene end was trimmed by 7 bases and the J gene end by 1 base; junction bases not matched to a gene: 9. The CDR3 has 15 residues. The CDR3 loop is CASKGGDSSNTEAFF. Written as DNA, the CDR3 is TGTGCCAGCAAGGGGGGGGACAGCTCGAACACTGAAGCTTTCTTT.

The J gene is TRBJ2-7, the V gene TRBV15, with D possibly matching TRBD2 (5 bases). The V and J ends lost 0 bases and 2 bases respectively, with 14 bases between them. Germline CDR1 reads LNHNV; CDR2 reads YYDKDF (reference sequence). CDR3 length equals 16 residues. CDR3 residues: CATSRDLRVPTYEQYF. DNA for the CDR3: TGTGCCACCAGCAGAGATTTGCGGGTCCCAACCTACGAGCAGTACTTC.

This sequence joins TRBV7-2 and TRBJ1-2; the D gene is possibly TRBD1 (5 bases). Trimming left V 4 bases short and J 2 bases short, with 14 bases between. CDR1 and CDR2 from the germline V gene are SGHTA and FQGNSA. This CDR3 has 15 residues. In nucleotides, the CDR3 is TGTGCCAGCAGCTCATTCGGGACGGAGAACTATGGCTACACCTTC. Residues: CASSSFGTENYGYTF.

The chain joins TRBV11-2 to TRBJ2-5, with D unclear. Germline assignment: CDR1 SGHAT and CDR2 FQNNGV. The CDR3 is 13 amino acids. Deletions cut 11 bases from V and 5 bases from J, with 18 bases between. The CDR3 nucleotides read TGTGCCGGCGCCTGGAGCTTGGCTGAGACCCAGTACTTC. Translating it yields CAGAWSLAETQYF. The full variable domain, in which reference TRBV11-2 and TRBJ2-5 provide the parts outside the CDR3, is EAGVAQSPRYKIIEKRQSVAFWCNPISGHATLYWYQQILGQGPKLLIQFQNNGVVDDSQLPKDRFSAERLKGVDSTLKIQPAKLEDSAVYLCAGAWSLAETQYFGPGTRLLVL.

This chain's CDR3 is CAINPGQDTEAFF. The CDR3 nucleotides are TGTGCCATCAACCCAGGGCAGGACACTGAAGCTTTCTTT. The chain combines TRBV10-3 with TRBJ1-1; a possible D gene is TRBD1 (5 bases). Trimming removed 7 bases at V and 3 bases at J, with 12 bases between. This CDR3 has 13 amino acids. CDR1 ENHRY and CDR2 SYGVKD come from the germline V gene.

This chain links TRBV29-1 with TRBJ2-5; perhaps TRBD1 as D (5 bases). This CDR3 has 15 amino acids. Looked up from germline, CDR1 is SQVTM and CDR2 is ANQGSEA. V lost 0 bases and J 4 bases, leaving 15 bases between the germline ends. CDR3 amino acids: CSVEERSGKIETQYF. As DNA, the CDR3 is TGCAGCGTTGAAGAGAGGTCAGGGAAGATAGAGACCCAGTACTTC. Complete variable domain (other parts from reference TRBV29-1 and TRBJ2-5): SAVISQKPSRDICQRGTSLTIQCQVDSQVTMMFWYRQQPGQSLTLIATANQGSEATYESGFVIDKFPISRPNLTFSTLTVSNMSPEDSSIYLCSVEERSGKIETQYFGPGTRLLVL.

CDR3 sequence (DNA): TGTGCCAGTAGTCCGAATACTTACGAGCAGTACTTC. Translating it yields CASSPNTYEQYF. The V call is TRBV19, the J call TRBJ2-7, with no clear D. The CDR3 contains 12 residues. Trimming removed 5 bases from V and 4 bases from J, with 9 bases in between. Germline V CDR1 and CDR2: LNHDA, SQIVND (reference sequence). Drawing the rest from reference TRBV19 and TRBJ2-7, the complete variable domain is DGGITQSPKYLFRKEGQNVTLSCEQNLNHDAMYWYRQDPGQGLRLIYYSQIVNDFQKGDIAEGYSVSREKKESFPLTVTSAQKNPTAFYLCASSPNTYEQYFGPGTRLTVT.

This clone is classed as medium-sized (0.01 to 0.1%). The rearrangement links TRBV2 to TRBJ1-2; D uncertain. Trimming shortened V by 5 bases and J by 14 bases, and 18 bases separated the two germline ends. Germline-derived CDR1 and CDR2 are SNHLY and FYNNEI. The CDR3 extends over 12 amino acids. Here the CDR3 DNA reads TGTGCCAGCAGTAATGATCCGGTAGCTCCTACCTTC. Residues: CASSNDPVAPTF.